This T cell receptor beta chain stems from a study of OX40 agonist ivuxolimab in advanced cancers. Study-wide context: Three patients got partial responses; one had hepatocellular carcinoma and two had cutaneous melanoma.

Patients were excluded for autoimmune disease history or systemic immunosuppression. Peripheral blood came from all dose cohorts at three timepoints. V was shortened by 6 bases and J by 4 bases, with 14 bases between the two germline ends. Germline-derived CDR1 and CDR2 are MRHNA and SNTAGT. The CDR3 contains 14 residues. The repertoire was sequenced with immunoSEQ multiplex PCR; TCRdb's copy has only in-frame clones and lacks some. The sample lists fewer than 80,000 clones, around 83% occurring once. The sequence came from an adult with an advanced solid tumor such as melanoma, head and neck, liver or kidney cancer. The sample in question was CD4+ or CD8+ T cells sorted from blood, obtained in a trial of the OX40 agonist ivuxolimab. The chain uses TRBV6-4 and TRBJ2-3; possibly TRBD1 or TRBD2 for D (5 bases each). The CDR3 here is CASSAQLGADTQYF. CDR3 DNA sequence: TGTGCCAGCAGCGCGCAGCTGGGGGCAGATACGCAGTATTTT.